The source of this T cell receptor (beta chain) is a study of blood T cell repertoires in COVID-19. As handled by the study authors: Reference gene primers were amplified, and this amplification served to estimate nucleated cell counts. Clones were read by immunoSEQ multiplex PCR, and TCRdb kept only the in-frame ones, dropping some. Clonal size and the V and J genes are those of that table, whereas D and trimming came from the DNA. Among approximately 76,000 clones listed, approximately 85% were seen once. Germline CDR1 MNHNY, CDR2 SVGAGI (reference sequence). This CDR3 has 13 residues. Trimming stripped 5 bases from V and 5 bases from J, with 11 bases between.

Sequences were obtained from peripheral blood. The source is a human donor in a cohort sampled during active COVID-19. The chain employs TRBV6-6 and TRBJ2-3; D perhaps matches TRBD1 (6 bases). CDR3 sequence: CASSLTQGDTQYF. The DNA of the CDR3 is TGTGCCAGCAGTCTAACACAGGGAGATACGCAGTATTTT.